These T cell receptor beta chains were read from a single sample in a study of shared clonotypes between healthy human individuals. The data were produced by immunoSEQ multiplex PCR, yet TCRdb's version contains in-frame clones alone and is incomplete. The sample records about 590,000 clones, 95% to 96% being singletons. Source material: naive CD8+ T cells sorted from blood. Every receptor here comes from a woman in her twenties or thirties in good health. Both conserved end residues are part of each CDR3. D genes are given only for firm matches. Size is omitted from some rows. Given values are once, few, many or a class for expanded clones.

d_gene,len,abundance,j_gene,v_gene,CDR3aa,CDR3nt
NA,16,NA,TRBJ2-7,TRBV6-1,CASSASAGVRAYEQYF,TGTGCCAGCAGTGCCTCAGCAGGGGTAAGGGCCTACGAGCAGTACTTC
TRBD2,17,NA,TRBJ2-3,TRBV7-9,CASTPPPLAEITDTQYF,TGTGCCAGCACACCACCCCCACTAGCGGAGATCACAGATACGCAGTATTTT
NA,12,NA,TRBJ1-5,TRBV7-9,CASSPERQPQHF,TGTGCCAGCAGCCCAGAGCGTCAGCCCCAGCATTTT
TRBD2,14,NA,TRBJ2-7,TRBV13,CASSLTSGSHEQYF,TGTGCCAGCAGCTTAACTAGCGGGAGCCACGAGCAGTACTTC
NA,13,NA,TRBJ1-5,TRBV19,CASSMVGDQPQHF,TGTGCCAGTAGTATGGTTGGGGATCAGCCCCAGCATTTT
NA,15,NA,TRBJ1-1,TRBV19,CASRRDSGMNTEAFF,TGTGCCAGTAGAAGAGACAGTGGCATGAACACTGAAGCTTTCTTT
NA,10,NA,TRBJ2-1,TRBV20-1,CSAQSHLQFF,TGCAGTGCCCAAAGTCATCTGCAGTTCTTC
NA,15,NA,TRBJ1-2,TRBV19,CASSIDRRADDGYTF,TGTGCCAGTAGTATAGATCGTAGGGCAGACGATGGCTACACCTTC
TRBD1,18,once,TRBJ1-2,TRBV28,CASSSSRTGGVISYGYTF,TGTGCCAGCAGTTCATCCAGGACAGGGGGCGTAATAAGCTATGGCTACACCTTC
TRBD2,13,NA,TRBJ2-7,TRBV2,CATRRLAGDEQYF,TGTGCCACAAGACGACTAGCGGGAGACGAGCAGTACTTC
NA,16,NA,TRBJ2-7,TRBV27,CASSLGAGASSYEQYF,TGTGCCAGCAGTTTAGGGGCGGGCGCGAGCTCCTACGAGCAGTACTTC
TRBD2,18,NA,TRBJ2-1,TRBV27,CASTLGGGRGPAYNEQFF,TGTGCCAGCACCTTAGGTGGCGGGAGAGGGCCTGCCTACAATGAGCAGTTCTTC
TRBD1,16,NA,TRBJ1-1,TRBV4-1,CASSQEWTGAIAEAFF,TGCGCCAGCAGCCAAGAGTGGACAGGGGCGATCGCTGAAGCTTTCTTT
TRBD2,20,NA,TRBJ2-5,TRBV2,CATTSRSGEGLAGSPETQYF,TGTGCCACCACGAGTAGGTCAGGAGAAGGACTAGCGGGTTCCCCAGAGACCCAGTACTTC
TRBD1,14,NA,TRBJ2-7,TRBV29-1,CSVEGGQGAYEQYF,TGCAGCGTTGAAGGGGGACAGGGGGCCTACGAGCAGTACTTC
TRBD2,14,NA,TRBJ2-1,TRBV2,CASKGLADYNEQFF,TGTGCCAGCAAGGGACTAGCGGATTACAATGAGCAGTTCTTC
TRBD2,14,NA,TRBJ2-1,TRBV28,CASSPPGGYNEQFF,TGTGCCAGCAGCCCTCCGGGAGGGTACAATGAGCAGTTCTTC
NA,15,NA,TRBJ2-7,TRBV19,CASAFASGAGYEQYF,TGTGCCAGCGCTTTTGCCTCGGGAGCCGGGTACGAGCAGTACTTC
TRBD2,15,NA,TRBJ2-7,TRBV11-2,CASSLVTSGAYEQYF,TGTGCCAGCAGCTTAGTTACTAGCGGGGCCTACGAGCAGTACTTC
TRBD1,14,NA,TRBJ1-2,TRBV25-1,CASSTGDRNDGYTF,TGTGCCAGCAGTACCGGGGACAGGAATGATGGCTACACCTTC
TRBD2,15,once,TRBJ2-7,TRBV13,CASSSETSGSNEQYF,TGTGCCAGCAGCTCGGAGACTAGCGGGAGTAACGAGCAGTACTTC
NA,17,NA,TRBJ2-6,TRBV7-8,CASKPRRGASGANVLTF,TGTGCCAGCAAGCCCCGACGAGGGGCTTCTGGGGCCAACGTCCTGACTTTC
TRBD1,14,once,TRBJ2-1,TRBV4-1,CASSQEHRGYEQFF,TGCGCCAGCAGCCAAGAACACAGGGGATATGAGCAGTTCTTC
NA,20,NA,TRBJ2-5,TRBV10-1,CASSERRMEGQRVEEETQYF,TGCGCCAGCAGTGAGCGGCGAATGGAGGGGCAGAGGGTAGAAGAAGAGACCCAGTACTTC
TRBD1,17,NA,TRBJ2-2,TRBV6-1,CASSDRTGTGLTGELFF,TGTGCCAGCAGTGACCGAACCGGGACAGGGTTGACCGGGGAGCTGTTTTTT
NA,13,NA,TRBJ2-1,TRBV7-8,CASSLEVRNEQFF,TGTGCCAGCAGCTTAGAGGTTAGAAATGAGCAGTTCTTC
NA,14,NA,TRBJ2-5,TRBV7-6,CASRAGLDQETQYF,TGTGCCAGCAGGGCGGGACTGGACCAAGAGACCCAGTACTTC
NA,13,NA,TRBJ2-7,TRBV27,CASSYRVLYEQYF,TGTGCCAGCAGTTACAGGGTTTTGTACGAGCAGTACTTC
TRBD2,16,NA,TRBJ2-7,TRBV7-3,CASSLGREGSSYEQYF,TGTGCCAGCAGCTTAGGCCGGGAGGGGAGCTCCTACGAGCAGTACTTC
NA,13,once,TRBJ2-7,TRBV10-3,CAGSGDKTYEQYF,TGTGCGGGGTCGGGCGACAAGACCTACGAGCAGTACTTC
NA,14,NA,TRBJ1-1,TRBV11-2,CASSLEVIGTEAFF,TGTGCCAGCAGCTTAGAAGTTATAGGGACTGAAGCTTTCTTT
NA,16,NA,TRBJ2-2,TRBV27,CASSLRDGGNTGELFF,TGTGCCAGCAGTTTACGGGACGGGGGGAACACCGGGGAGCTGTTTTTT
NA,14,NA,TRBJ1-2,TRBV5-1,CASSLESPLGGYTF,TGCGCCAGCAGCTTGGAGTCCCCTCTCGGGGGCTACACCTTC
TRBD2,17,NA,TRBJ2-7,TRBV10-2,CASSETLPLAGTHEQYF,TGCGCCAGCAGTGAGACCCTACCACTAGCGGGCACTCACGAGCAGTACTTC
NA,15,NA,TRBJ1-4,TRBV5-1,CASSPLAGTDEKLFF,TGCGCCAGCAGCCCCCTGGCAGGGACGGATGAAAAACTGTTTTTT
TRBD2,15,NA,TRBJ2-7,TRBV4-1,CASSQERLAGREQYF,TGCGCCAGCAGCCAAGAACGGCTAGCGGGACGCGAGCAGTACTTC
NA,14,NA,TRBJ2-7,TRBV27,CASSLIGSGGEQYF,TGTGCCAGCAGTTTAATAGGCTCTGGCGGCGAGCAGTACTTC
NA,16,NA,TRBJ2-6,TRBV7-3,CASSSHRTSGANVLTF,TGTGCCAGCAGCTCCCACAGGACCTCTGGGGCCAACGTCCTGACTTTC
NA,18,NA,TRBJ1-1,TRBV18,CASSPQTSQGPENTEAFF,TGTGCCAGCTCACCGCAGACGTCTCAGGGTCCGGAAAACACTGAAGCTTTCTTT
NA,13,NA,TRBJ1-2,TRBV28,CASSLGQNYGYTF,TGTGCCAGCAGTTTAGGACAGAACTATGGCTACACCTTC
NA,13,NA,TRBJ2-1,TRBV27,CASSSSAWDEQFF,TGTGCCAGCAGTTCCAGCGCCTGGGATGAGCAGTTCTTC
TRBD2,13,NA,TRBJ2-7,TRBV10-3,CANGGGRASEQYF,TGTGCCAACGGGGGCGGGAGGGCTTCCGAGCAGTACTTC
NA,13,NA,TRBJ1-2,TRBV15,CATQGIYSYGYTF,TGTGCCACGCAGGGGATCTACTCCTATGGCTACACCTTC
NA,12,NA,TRBJ1-2,TRBV7-8,CASSLSGQGYTF,TGTGCCAGCAGCTTAAGTGGACAGGGCTACACCTTC
TRBD1,16,once,TRBJ1-2,TRBV27,CASSFQNTGGSYGYTF,TGTGCCAGCAGTTTCCAAAATACAGGGGGTAGCTATGGCTACACCTTC
NA,15,NA,TRBJ2-1,TRBV2,CASSERQISYNEQFF,TGTGCCAGCAGTGAAAGGCAGATCTCCTACAATGAGCAGTTCTTC
TRBD2,13,NA,TRBJ2-1,TRBV13,CASSAGTSGWQFF,TGTGCCAGCAGCGCCGGGACTAGCGGGTGGCAGTTCTTC
NA,14,NA,TRBJ1-1,TRBV13,CASSLGNANTEAFF,TGTGCCAGCAGCTTAGGTAATGCGAACACTGAAGCTTTCTTT
NA,15,NA,TRBJ1-3,TRBV7-9,CASGSRGEHENTIYF,TGTGCCAGCGGGTCCAGGGGTGAGCATGAAAACACCATATATTTT
NA,13,NA,TRBJ2-1,TRBV7-3,CASSFAVNNEQFF,TGTGCCAGCAGCTTTGCGGTGAACAATGAGCAGTTCTTC
NA,12,NA,TRBJ2-7,TRBV13,CASSESGSEQYF,TGTGCCAGCAGCGAGAGTGGCTCCGAGCAGTACTTC
NA,14,NA,TRBJ1-3,TRBV6-5,CASSYSQGRNTIYF,TGTGCCAGCAGTTACTCACAGGGTAGAAACACCATATATTTT
TRBD2,19,once,TRBJ2-5,TRBV11-2,CASSLDRRVAGLLQETQYF,TGTGCCAGCAGCTTAGATCGAAGGGTAGCGGGACTCCTCCAAGAGACCCAGTACTTC
TRBD2,17,NA,TRBJ2-1,TRBV5-1,CASSLVLAGEGVNEQFF,TGCGCCAGCAGCTTGGTTCTAGCGGGAGAAGGCGTAAATGAGCAGTTCTTC
NA,17,NA,TRBJ1-3,TRBV10-1,CASSELLGTTPGNTIYF,TGCGCCAGCAGTGAGTTGTTAGGAACGACGCCTGGAAACACCATATATTTT
NA,13,NA,TRBJ2-1,TRBV27,CASIGLVGYEQFF,TGTGCCAGTATCGGGTTAGTAGGCTATGAGCAGTTCTTC
NA,14,once,TRBJ1-5,TRBV28,CASSLRGVTQPQHF,TGTGCCAGCAGTTTGAGGGGAGTTACTCAGCCCCAGCATTTT
TRBD2,15,NA,TRBJ2-3,TRBV7-6,CASSLFTSGDDTQYF,TGTGCCAGCAGCTTATTTACTAGCGGCGACGATACGCAGTATTTT
NA,13,few,TRBJ2-7,TRBV28,CATDRGESHEQYF,TGTGCCACCGACAGAGGGGAATCCCACGAGCAGTACTTC